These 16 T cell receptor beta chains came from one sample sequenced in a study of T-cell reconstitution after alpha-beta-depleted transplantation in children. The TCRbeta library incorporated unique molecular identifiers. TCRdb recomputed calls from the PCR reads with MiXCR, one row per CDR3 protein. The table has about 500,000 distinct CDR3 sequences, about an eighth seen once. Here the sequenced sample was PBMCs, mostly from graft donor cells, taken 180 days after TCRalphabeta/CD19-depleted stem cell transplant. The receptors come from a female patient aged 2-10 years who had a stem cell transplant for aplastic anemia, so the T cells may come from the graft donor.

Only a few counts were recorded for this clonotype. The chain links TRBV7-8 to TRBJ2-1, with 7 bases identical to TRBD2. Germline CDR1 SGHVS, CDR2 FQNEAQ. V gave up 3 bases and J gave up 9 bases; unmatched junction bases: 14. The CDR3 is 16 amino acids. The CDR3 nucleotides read TGTGCCAGCAGCTTTAGCGGCCCTAGCGGCGGGGGTGAGCAGTTCTTC. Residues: CASSFSGPSGGGEQFF.

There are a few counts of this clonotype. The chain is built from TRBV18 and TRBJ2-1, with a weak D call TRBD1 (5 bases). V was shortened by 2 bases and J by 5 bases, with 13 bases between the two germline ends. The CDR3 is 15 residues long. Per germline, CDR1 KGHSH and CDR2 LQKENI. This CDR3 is CASSPGALGDNEQFF. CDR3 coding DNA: TGTGCCAGCTCACCAGGGGCTCTCGGAGACAATGAGCAGTTCTTC. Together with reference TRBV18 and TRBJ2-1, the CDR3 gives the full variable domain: NAGVMQNPRHLVRRRGQEARLRCSPMKGHSHVYWYRQLPEEGLKFMVYLQKENIIDESGMPKERFSAEFPKEGPSILRIQQVVRGDSAAYFCASSPGALGDNEQFFGPGTRLTVL.

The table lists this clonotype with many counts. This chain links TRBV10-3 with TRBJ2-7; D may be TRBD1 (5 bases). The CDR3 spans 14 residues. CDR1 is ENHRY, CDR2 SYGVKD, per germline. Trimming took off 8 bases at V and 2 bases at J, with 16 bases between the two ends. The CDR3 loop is CAISQGTGAYEQYF. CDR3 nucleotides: TGTGCCATCTCCCAGGGAACTGGAGCCTACGAGCAGTACTTC.

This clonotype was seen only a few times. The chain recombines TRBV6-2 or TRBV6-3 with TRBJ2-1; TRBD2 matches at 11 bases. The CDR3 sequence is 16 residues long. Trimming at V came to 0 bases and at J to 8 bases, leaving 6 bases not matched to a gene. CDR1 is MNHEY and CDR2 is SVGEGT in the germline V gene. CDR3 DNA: TGTGCCAGCAGTTACTCCATACTAGCGGGAGACTATGAGCAGTTCTTC. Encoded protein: CASSYSILAGDYEQFF.

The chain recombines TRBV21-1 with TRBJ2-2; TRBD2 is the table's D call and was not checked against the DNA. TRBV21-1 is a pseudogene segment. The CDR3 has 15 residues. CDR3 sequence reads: CASSKVGMVNGELFF. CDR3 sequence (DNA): TGTGCCAGCAGCAAAGTCGGGATGGTGAACGGGGAGCTGTTTTTT.

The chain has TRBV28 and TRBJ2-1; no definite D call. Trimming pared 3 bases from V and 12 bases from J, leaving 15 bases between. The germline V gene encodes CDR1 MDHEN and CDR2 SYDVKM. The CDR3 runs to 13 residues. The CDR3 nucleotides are TGTGCCAGCAGTTTCTCCGGCTTTGTTGGGCAGTTCTTC. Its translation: CASSFSGFVGQFF.

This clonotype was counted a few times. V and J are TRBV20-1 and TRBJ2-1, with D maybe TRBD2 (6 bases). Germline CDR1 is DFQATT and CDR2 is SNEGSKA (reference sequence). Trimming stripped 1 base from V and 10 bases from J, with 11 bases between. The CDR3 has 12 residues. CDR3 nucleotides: TGCAGTGCTAGAGCGACTAGTTGGGAGCAGTTCTTC. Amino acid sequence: CSARATSWEQFF.

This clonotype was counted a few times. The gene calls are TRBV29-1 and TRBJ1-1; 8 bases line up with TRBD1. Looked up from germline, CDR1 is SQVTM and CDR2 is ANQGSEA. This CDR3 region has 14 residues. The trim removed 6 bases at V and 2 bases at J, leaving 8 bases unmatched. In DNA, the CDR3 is TGCAGCGTCCTAGAGGACAGGGTAAACACTGAAGCTTTCTTT. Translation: CSVLEDRVNTEAFF.

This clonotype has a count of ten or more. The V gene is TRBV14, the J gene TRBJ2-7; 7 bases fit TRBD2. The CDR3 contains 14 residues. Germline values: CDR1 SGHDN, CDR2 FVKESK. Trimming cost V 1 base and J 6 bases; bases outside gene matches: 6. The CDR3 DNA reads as TGTGCCAGCAGCCAAGGGGACTACCCTACCGAGCAGTACTTC. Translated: CASSQGDYPTEQYF.

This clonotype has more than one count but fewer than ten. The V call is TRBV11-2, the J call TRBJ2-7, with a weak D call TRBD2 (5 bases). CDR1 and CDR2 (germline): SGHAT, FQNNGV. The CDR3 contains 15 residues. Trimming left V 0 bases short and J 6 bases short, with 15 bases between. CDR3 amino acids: CASSLDLISTSEQYF. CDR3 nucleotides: TGTGCCAGCAGCTTAGATCTAATATCAACTAGCGAGCAGTACTTC.

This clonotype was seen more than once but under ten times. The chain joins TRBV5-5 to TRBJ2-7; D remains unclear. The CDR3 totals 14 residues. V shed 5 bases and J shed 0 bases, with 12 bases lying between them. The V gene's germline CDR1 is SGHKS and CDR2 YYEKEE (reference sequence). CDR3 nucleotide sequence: TGTGCCAGCAGGTGGACGGCAACCTCCTACGAGCAGTACGTC. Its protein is CASRWTATSYEQYV.

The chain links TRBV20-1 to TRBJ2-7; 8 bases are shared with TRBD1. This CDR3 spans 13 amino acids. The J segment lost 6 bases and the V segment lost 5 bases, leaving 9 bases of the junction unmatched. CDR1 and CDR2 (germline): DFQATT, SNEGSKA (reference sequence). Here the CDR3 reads CSARTTGAGEQYF. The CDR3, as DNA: TGCAGTGCTCGTACGACAGGGGCGGGCGAGCAGTACTTC.

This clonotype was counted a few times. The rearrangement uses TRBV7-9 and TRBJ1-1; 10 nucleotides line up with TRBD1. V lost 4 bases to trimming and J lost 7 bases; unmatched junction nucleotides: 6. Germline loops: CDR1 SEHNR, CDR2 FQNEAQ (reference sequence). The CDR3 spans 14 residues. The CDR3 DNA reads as TGTGCCAGCAGCTCACCGGGACAGGGGAATGAAGCTTTCTTT. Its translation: CASSSPGQGNEAFF.

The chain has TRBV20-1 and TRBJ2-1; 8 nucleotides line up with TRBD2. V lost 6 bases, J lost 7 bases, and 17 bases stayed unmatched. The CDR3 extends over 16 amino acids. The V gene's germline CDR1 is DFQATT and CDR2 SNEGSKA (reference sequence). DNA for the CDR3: TGCAGTGCGGGAACCATTCGAGCGGGGGTTGGGAATGAGCAGTTCTTC. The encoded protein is CSAGTIRAGVGNEQFF.

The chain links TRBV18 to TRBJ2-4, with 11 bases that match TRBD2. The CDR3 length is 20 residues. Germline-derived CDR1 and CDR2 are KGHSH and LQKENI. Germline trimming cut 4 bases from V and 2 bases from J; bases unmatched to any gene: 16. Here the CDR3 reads CASSHPGTSGDFGPKNIQYF. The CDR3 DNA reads TGTGCCAGCTCACACCCCGGGACTAGCGGAGATTTTGGGCCCAAAAACATTCAGTACTTC.

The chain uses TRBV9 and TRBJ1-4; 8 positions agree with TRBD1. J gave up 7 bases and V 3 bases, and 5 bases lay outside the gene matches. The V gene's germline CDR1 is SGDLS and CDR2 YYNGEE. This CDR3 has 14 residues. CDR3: CASSAPGGSEKLFF. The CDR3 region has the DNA TGTGCCAGCAGCGCCCCAGGGGGCAGTGAAAAACTGTTTTTT.